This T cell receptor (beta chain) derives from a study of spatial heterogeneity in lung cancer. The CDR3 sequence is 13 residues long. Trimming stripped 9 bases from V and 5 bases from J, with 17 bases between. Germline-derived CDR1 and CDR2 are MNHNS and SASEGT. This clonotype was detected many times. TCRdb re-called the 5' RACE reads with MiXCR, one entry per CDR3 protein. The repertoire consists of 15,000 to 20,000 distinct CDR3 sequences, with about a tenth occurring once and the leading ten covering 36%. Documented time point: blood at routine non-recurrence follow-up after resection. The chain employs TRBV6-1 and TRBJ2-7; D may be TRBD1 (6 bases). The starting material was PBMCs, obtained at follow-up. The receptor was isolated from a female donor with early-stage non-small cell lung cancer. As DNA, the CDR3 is TGTGCCAGTGGACAGCCTACTGGGGACGAGCAGTACTTC. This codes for CASGQPTGDEQYF.